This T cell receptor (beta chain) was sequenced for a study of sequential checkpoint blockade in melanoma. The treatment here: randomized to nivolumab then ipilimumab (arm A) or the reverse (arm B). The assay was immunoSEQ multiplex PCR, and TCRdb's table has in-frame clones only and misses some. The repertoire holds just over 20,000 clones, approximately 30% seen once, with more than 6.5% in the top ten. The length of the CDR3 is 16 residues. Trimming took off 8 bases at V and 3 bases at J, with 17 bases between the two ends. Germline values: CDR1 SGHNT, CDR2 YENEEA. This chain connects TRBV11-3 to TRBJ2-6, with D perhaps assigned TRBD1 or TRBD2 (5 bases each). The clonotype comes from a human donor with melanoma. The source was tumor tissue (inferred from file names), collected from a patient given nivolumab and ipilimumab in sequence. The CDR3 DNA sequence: TGTGCCAGCCCTAAGGGGACCATTAATGGGGCCAACGTCCTGACTTTC. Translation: CASPKGTINGANVLTF. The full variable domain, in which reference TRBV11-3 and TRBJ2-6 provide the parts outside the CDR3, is EAGVVQSPRYKIIEKKQPVAFWCNPISGHNTLYWYLQNLGQGPELLIRYENEEAVDDSQLPKDRFSAERLKGVDSTLKIQPAELGDSAVYLCASPKGTINGANVLTFGAGSRLTVL.